This entry describes one T cell receptor beta chain. Autoimmune disease history or systemic immunosuppression barred patients. Samples were taken at baseline and on day 1 of cycles 4 and 7. The data were obtained in a study of OX40 agonist ivuxolimab in advanced cancers. Study background: Participants averaged roughly 57 years of age (range about 23 to 79) and were around 83% male. Eligibility admitted prior anti-PD-1, anti-PD-L1 or anti-CTLA-4 therapy; about 42% had some.

Measured with immunoSEQ multiplex PCR; TCRdb has only the in-frame clones, and not every one. The sample lists about 79,000 clones; around 94% were seen once. In germline, CDR1 is SGHVS, CDR2 FNYEAQ. The V gene end was trimmed by 1 base and the J gene end by 7 bases; junction bases not matched to a gene: 9. This CDR3 contains 16 residues. The genes are TRBV7-6 and TRBJ2-7; 11 bases agree with TRBD2. The sequencing here drew on CD4+ or CD8+ T cells sorted from blood, taken in a trial of the OX40 agonist ivuxolimab. This TCR was recovered from an adult with an advanced solid tumor such as melanoma, head and neck, liver or kidney cancer. In nucleotides, the CDR3 is TGTGCCAGCAGCTTAGGTACTAGCGGGAGTCTGGAAGAGCAGTACTTC. It encodes CASSLGTSGSLEEQYF.